This TCR beta chain was recorded in a study of human T cells and chemical hapten exposure. Per germline, CDR1 SNHLY and CDR2 FYNNEI. The CDR3 covers 13 residues. Trimming stripped 7 bases from V and 6 bases from J, with 15 bases between. Time point in this sample: patch test 1, 2 weeks after DPC sensitization. Treatment of the sample: therapeutic diphenylcyclopropenone sensitization with weekly scalp DPC. TCRdb recomputed calls from the RACE reads with MiXCR, one row per CDR3 protein. Of a few hundred thousand distinct CDR3 sequences listed, nearly 5% are singletons. The chain joins TRBV2 to TRBJ1-1; unclear D gene. Sequenced material: whole blood, taken in connection with sensitization to the hapten diphenylcyclopropenone (DPC). This receptor was taken from a woman aged 45-60 years with alopecia areata. Some clones in this sample may be carry-over from other donors' samples. In DNA form, the CDR3 reads TGTGCCAGCACCGGTAGGGTTCCCGCTGAAGCTTTCTTT. Its protein product is CASTGRVPAEAFF.